Listed below are T cell receptor beta chains from one sample, sequenced in a study of beta chain features in type 1 diabetes. Assay used: immunoSEQ multiplex PCR; TCRdb lists only in-frame clones, some missing. The table records some 140,000 clones, approximately 10% of them present only once. The sequenced sample consisted of central memory CD4+ T cells from blood. The receptors here all came from a man aged 25-45 years with type 1 diabetes. The CDR3 runs from the conserved cysteine through the conserved F or W. The D gene is left open where the match is weak. Size is stated for part of the rows, as once, few or many counts, or as a class when the clone is expanded.

v_call	d_call	j_call	clone_size	cdr3_nt	cdr3_aa
TRBV4-3	.	TRBJ1-4	few	TGCGCCAGCAGCCAAAACCCGGGACAAGTTTATGAAAAACTGTTTTTT	CASSQNPGQVYEKLFF
TRBV5-6	.	TRBJ2-1	.	TGTGCCAGCAGCCGTTATAGCTCCTACAATGAGCAGTTCTTC	CASSRYSSYNEQFF
TRBV28	.	TRBJ2-7	.	TGTGCCAGCAGCTCTGGCGGGACCGAGTACGAGCAGTACTTC	CASSSGGTEYEQYF
TRBV28	TRBD2	TRBJ2-1	.	TGTGCCAGCAGATATGGGAGCGGGGGCTTATATGAGCAGTTCTTC	CASRYGSGGLYEQFF
TRBV27	.	TRBJ2-5	.	TGTGCCAGCAGTTTGGACTTCCGAAGGGAGACCCAGTACTTC	CASSLDFRRETQYF
TRBV29-1	TRBD1	TRBJ2-7	few	TGCAGCGTTGGGGGGGACAGGGGCTACGAGCAGTACTTC	CSVGGDRGYEQYF
TRBV5-4	TRBD1	TRBJ1-3	few	TGTGCCAGCAGCATCCAGGGGGCCGGTGACACCATATATTTT	CASSIQGAGDTIYF
TRBV20-1	.	TRBJ1-2	few	TGCAGTGACCCCGCCGAGGGAGGCTACACCTTC	CSDPAEGGYTF
TRBV29-1	.	TRBJ2-3	.	TGCAGCGTTCCTCAGGGTGGAGATACGCAGTATTTT	CSVPQGGDTQYF
TRBV27	TRBD1	TRBJ2-2	few	TGTGCCAGCAGATATCCGGACAGGGGGCCCGGGGAGCTGTTTTTT	CASRYPDRGPGELFF
TRBV10-3	.	TRBJ1-6	.	TGTGCCATCAGTGAGCGACAGAATAATTCACCCCTCCACTTT	CAISERQNNSPLHF
TRBV13	.	TRBJ2-3	.	TGTGCCAGCAGCTTCAGAAGGGGGAACACAGATACGCAGTATTTT	CASSFRRGNTDTQYF
TRBV11-2	TRBD1	TRBJ2-5	few	TGTGCCAGCAGCTTGTTAGGACAGGGGGCTACGGAGACCCAGTACTTC	CASSLLGQGATETQYF
TRBV4-1	TRBD2	TRBJ2-1	few	TGCGCCAGCAGCCAAAAGTACACTAACGGGGGGGACAATGAGCAGTTCTTC	CASSQKYTNGGDNEQFF
TRBV27	.	TRBJ2-2	.	TGTGCCAGCAAACGGAGCCCGAACACCGGGGAGCTGTTTTTT	CASKRSPNTGELFF
TRBV5-4	.	TRBJ2-5	.	TGTGCCAGCAGCTCGTTTGGGGGCCAGGAGACCCAGTACTTC	CASSSFGGQETQYF
TRBV2	.	TRBJ2-2	.	TGTGCCAGCAGTGTATTAACCGGGGAGCTGTTTTTT	CASSVLTGELFF
TRBV7-9	.	TRBJ2-1	few	TGTGCCAGCAGCCTACAGGGAGTAACCTACAATGAGCAGTTCTTC	CASSLQGVTYNEQFF
TRBV19	TRBD2	TRBJ2-2	few	TGTGCCAGTAGCCCCTTTGGAGTAGCGGGGGCTACCGGGGAGCTGTTTTTT	CASSPFGVAGATGELFF
TRBV9	TRBD2	TRBJ2-5	few	TGTGCCAGCAGCGCCGGGGGGGGCGGGGAGACCCAGTACTTC	CASSAGGGGETQYF
TRBV27	.	TRBJ1-5	few	TGTGCCAGCAGCCCACAGGGTAGCAATCAGCCCCAGCATTTT	CASSPQGSNQPQHF
TRBV21-1	.	TRBJ1-5	many	TGTGCCAGCAGCAAAGTTAGGGGGGACAGGGGGTCCAAGCAGCCCCAGCATTTT	CASSKVRGDRGSKQPQHF
TRBV4-1	.	TRBJ1-1	few	TGCGCCAGCAGCCGAGGGGCGACAGGTGAAGCTTTCTTT	CASSRGATGEAFF
TRBV7-2	.	TRBJ2-2	few	TGTGCCAGCAGCTTCTACACCGGGGAGCTGTTTTTT	CASSFYTGELFF
TRBV23-1	.	TRBJ2-7	.	TGCGCCAGCAGTCAGCAGGGTAACGAGCAGTACTTC	CASSQQGNEQYF
TRBV30	TRBD1	TRBJ1-5	once	TGTGCCTGGAGTGTACGGGGTGGACAGGGAGTTACTCAGCCCCAGCATTTT	CAWSVRGGQGVTQPQHF
TRBV28	TRBD1	TRBJ2-7	few	TGTGCCAGCCGAGGACAGGGCTCCTACGAGCAGTACTTC	CASRGQGSYEQYF
TRBV5-4	TRBD1	TRBJ2-3	.	TGTGCCAGCAGCACCCGACAGGGAACCACAGATACGCAGTATTTT	CASSTRQGTTDTQYF
TRBV30	.	TRBJ1-6	few	TGTGCCTGGAGTGGCAGGGGTGGCAATTCACCCCTCCACTTT	CAWSGRGGNSPLHF